Listed below are T cell receptor beta chains from one sample, sequenced in a study of post-analysis software for immune sequencing data. A single record per CDR3 protein comes from TCRdb applying MiXCR to the PCR reads. Of hundreds of thousands of distinct CDR3 sequences listed, 44% are singletons. The source material was blood. The origin of the receptors is a girl aged 5-17 years with multiple sclerosis. Each CDR3 is given with its conserved first and last residue. A D gene is named only where the DNA matches it firmly. Size is stated for part of the rows, as once, few or many counts, or as a class when the clone is expanded.

CDR3,DNA,D,size,J,V
CSAAIDIQYF,TGCAGTGCCGCCATAGACATTCAGTACTTC,-,few,TRBJ2-4,TRBV20-1
CAKRDTATATQYF,TGTGCCAAACGGGACACGGCAACTGCTACGCAGTATTTT,-,few,TRBJ2-3,TRBV11-1
CASSVVRNQPQHF,TGTGCCAGCAGCGTTGTACGCAATCAGCCCCAGCATTTT,-,-,TRBJ1-5,TRBV7-2
CASSLDTRYYGYTF,TGTGCCAGCAGCTTGGACACCCGGTACTATGGCTACACCTTC,-,-,TRBJ1-2,TRBV7-9
CASRGTGGYNEQFF,TGTGCCAGCAGGGGGACAGGGGGCTACAATGAGCAGTTCTTC,TRBD1,-,TRBJ2-1,TRBV2
CASSQGGRTNEKLFF,TGTGCCAGCAGCCAGGGGGGAAGGACTAATGAAAAACTGTTTTTT,TRBD1,-,TRBJ1-4,TRBV27
CACSSTTGDYGYTF,TGCGCCTGCAGCTCGACGACAGGGGACTATGGCTACACCTTC,TRBD1,-,TRBJ1-2,TRBV5-1
CASSLTGTGPYGYTF,TGTGCCAGCAGTTTAACCGGGACAGGGCCCTATGGCTACACCTTC,TRBD1,few,TRBJ1-2,TRBV12-3/TRBV12-4
CASSAREGESSYEQYF,TGCGCCAGCAGCGCCCGTGAGGGGGAGAGCTCCTACGAGCAGTACTTC,-,-,TRBJ2-7,TRBV4-1
CAPPPGGPAYEQYF,TGTGCCCCGCCCCCGGGGGGGCCTGCCTACGAGCAGTACTTC,TRBD2,few,TRBJ2-7,TRBV24-1
CASRDPGGYTF,TGTGCCAGCAGGGACCCCGGAGGCTACACCTTC,-,-,TRBJ1-2,TRBV12-3/TRBV12-4
CASSFTGGANQPQHF,TGTGCCAGCAGTTTTACAGGGGGCGCGAATCAGCCCCAGCATTTT,TRBD1,-,TRBJ1-5,TRBV12-3/TRBV12-4
CAGRGTGGSYEQYF,TGTGCCGGCAGGGGAACAGGGGGCTCTTACGAGCAGTACTTC,TRBD1,-,TRBJ2-7,TRBV28
CANSPRTANYGYTF,TGCGCCAACAGCCCCCGGACGGCTAACTATGGCTACACCTTC,-,-,TRBJ1-2,TRBV5-1
CASRVAEGTDTQYF,TGTGCCAGCAGAGTGGCGGAGGGAACAGATACGCAGTATTTT,-,few,TRBJ2-3,TRBV27
CASSVVPETQYF,TGTGCCAGCAGCGTAGTTCCGGAGACCCAGTACTTC,-,few,TRBJ2-5,TRBV9
CATSRPGQGASGYTF,TGTGCCACCAGCAGACCCGGACAGGGGGCGAGCGGCTACACCTTC,TRBD1,few,TRBJ1-2,TRBV15
CASSQVGANGYTF,TGCGCCAGCAGCCAAGTGGGGGCCAATGGCTACACCTTC,-,-,TRBJ1-2,TRBV4-1
CASNRGASGTGEQYF,TGTGCCAGCAATAGAGGGGCTAGCGGGACGGGTGAGCAGTACTTC,TRBD2,-,TRBJ2-5,TRBV6-5
CASSLSGGRTDTEYF,TGTGCCAGCAGTTTGAGCGGAGGCCGAACAGATACGGAGTATTTT,-,-,TRBJ2-3,TRBV12-3/TRBV12-4
CSAREYSNNEQFF,TGCAGTGCTAGAGAGTATTCGAACAATGAGCAGTTCTTC,-,-,TRBJ2-1,TRBV20-1
CASSGQAYGYTF,TGTGCCAGCAGTGGACAGGCCTATGGCTACACCTTC,TRBD1,-,TRBJ1-2,TRBV6-5
CASSPWGRALSLNEQYF,TGCGCCAGCAGCCCGTGGGGGAGGGCCCTCTCCTTGAACGAGCAGTACTTC,TRBD2,-,TRBJ2-7,TRBV5-1
CSARGELGYGYTF,TGCAGTGCTAGAGGGGAGTTGGGCTATGGCTACACCTTC,-,few,TRBJ1-2,TRBV20-1
CASSSAGTSGRNEQFF,TGTGCCAGCAGTTCGGCCGGGACTAGCGGGCGCAATGAGCAGTTCTTC,TRBD2,-,TRBJ2-1,TRBV12-3/TRBV12-4
CASSSSGSLGYGYTF,TGTGCCAGCAGTTCTTCAGGGTCCTTAGGCTATGGCTACACCTTC,-,-,TRBJ1-2,TRBV12-3/TRBV12-4
CASSPGLAKETQYF,TGTGCCAGCAGCCCGGGACTAGCGAAAGAGACCCAGTACTTC,TRBD2,few,TRBJ2-5,TRBV7-9
CASSQDLGGPRPDTQYF,TGTGCCAGCAGCCAAGATCTAGGAGGGCCACGACCAGATACGCAGTATTTT,-,-,TRBJ2-3,TRBV4-2
CASSSSRDEQYF,TGTGCCAGCAGCTCCTCCAGGGACGAGCAGTACTTC,-,-,TRBJ2-7,TRBV7-9
CASSQDHTSSNQPQHF,TGCGCCAGCAGCCAAGATCATACGAGTAGCAATCAGCCCCAGCATTTT,-,-,TRBJ1-5,TRBV4-1
CASSHERVGLRNEKLFF,TGCGCCAGCAGCCACGAAAGGGTGGGGTTGCGGAATGAAAAACTGTTTTTT,-,-,TRBJ1-4,TRBV4-1
CSAREWYTNEQFF,TGCAGTGCTAGAGAGTGGTACACCAATGAGCAGTTCTTC,-,few,TRBJ2-1,TRBV20-1
CATSDPPHNEQFF,TGTGCCACCAGTGACCCCCCCCACAATGAGCAGTTCTTC,-,-,TRBJ2-1,TRBV24-1
CATSDLGGGDNYGYTF,TGTGCCACCAGTGATTTGGGCGGCGGGGATAACTATGGCTACACCTTC,-,few,TRBJ1-2,TRBV24-1
CASSLLLRGRYNEQFF,TGCGCCAGCAGCTTGCTGCTGCGCGGGAGGTACAATGAGCAGTTCTTC,TRBD2,-,TRBJ2-1,TRBV5-1
CASSLRLGMDTQYF,TGTGCCAGCAGCCTTAGACTGGGGATGGATACGCAGTATTTT,-,-,TRBJ2-3,TRBV3-1